The 22 T cell receptor beta chains reported below all come from one sample, sequenced in a study of T cells in women clearing cervical HPV infection. Repertoires were generated with immunoSEQ multiplex PCR, while TCRdb's copy carries only in-frame clones and drops some. Its table records more than 20,000 clones. Sequencing input: blood buffy coat. The source of these receptors is a woman between 18 and 70 years old with a cervical HPV16 infection that either progressed to CIN3+ or cleared (not recorded which).

On this clone itself: Read data end 3 residues before the CDR3 end; the end is taken from the germline J gene. Other DNA sequences from this sample encode an identical CDR3 as well. This chain links TRBV2 with TRBJ1-2; the D is unclear. The V gene's germline CDR1 is SNHLY and CDR2 FYNNEI. The CDR3 contains 14 residues. Trimming removed 3 bases from V and 5 bases from J, with 13 bases in between. The CDR3 sequence: CASSETKSLYGYTF. CDR3 bases read: TGTGCCAGCAGTGAGACAAAATCGTTATATGGC. Drawing the rest from reference TRBV2 and TRBJ1-2, the complete variable domain is EPEVTQTPSHQVTQMGQEVILRCVPISNHLYFYWYRQILGQKVEFLVSFYNNEISEKSEIFDDQFSVERPDGSNFTLKIRSTKLEDSAMYFCASSETKSLYGYTFGSGTRLTVV.

Comments on this clone: The CDR3 extends 3 residues past the end of the read, so its final part is completed from the germline J gene. The chain is built from TRBV5-1 and TRBJ1-1; weak D call: TRBD1 (5 bases). The CDR3 length is 18 residues. Germline-derived CDR1 and CDR2 are SGHRS and YFSETQ. Deletions cut 2 bases from V and 3 bases from J, with 23 bases between. The part of the CDR3 DNA that was read is TGCGCCAGCAGCTTCGGAACTCTAAAAAGCCGAGGGGACACTGAA. Its translation: CASSFGTLKSRGDTE. The whole CDR3 is CASSFGTLKSRGDTEAFF.

Concerning this clone: The sequenced fragment ends 3 residues before the CDR3 boundary, so the rest is inferred from the germline J gene. This chain uses TRBV11-2 with TRBJ1-5; no clear D gene. The CDR3 contains 15 residues. Trimming stripped 1 base from V and 1 base from J, with 8 bases between. The germline V gene encodes CDR1 SGHAT and CDR2 FQNNGV. The CDR3 sequence is CASSLVRASNQPQHF. CDR3 DNA, as far as it was read: TGTGCCAGCAGCTTAGTTAGGGCCAGCAATCAGCCC.

Points on this clone: With the read ending 3 residues before the CDR3 end, the germline J gene is used to fill in that end. This chain uses TRBV20-1 with TRBJ1-1; D is uncertain. The V end was cut by 6 bases, the J end by 1 base, with 24 bases between. This CDR3 is built from 17 residues. Germline assignment: CDR1 DFQATT and CDR2 SNEGSKA (reference sequence). The CDR3 reads CSARKDTETQPNTEAFF. The sequenced part of the CDR3 DNA is TGCAGTGCGAGAAAAGACACTGAGACGCAACCGAACACTGAA.

Points on this clone: The sequenced fragment ends 3 residues before the CDR3 boundary, so the rest is inferred from the germline J gene. This chain links TRBV6-2 or TRBV6-3 with TRBJ2-7; TRBD2 agrees at 10 bases. The CDR3 runs to 16 residues. The V gene end was trimmed by 0 bases and the J gene end by 3 bases; junction bases not matched to a gene: 5. Germline loops: CDR1 MNHEY, CDR2 SVGEGT. The chain's CDR3 is CASSYSRSSGGYEQYF. CDR3 bases read: TGTGCCAGCAGTTACTCGAGGTCTAGCGGGGGCTACGAG.

About this clone: The read finishes 3 residues shy of the CDR3 end, and the germline J gene is used to complete it. This rearrangement joins TRBV30 to TRBJ1-3; no definite D call. V was clipped by 3 bases and J by 4 bases, with 19 bases between them. Germline V gene sequence: CDR1 GTSNPN, CDR2 SVGIG (reference sequence). The CDR3 loop spans 16 amino acids. The CDR3 here is CAWRKVGLKGGNTIYF. Incomplete CDR3 DNA: TGTGCCTGGAGAAAGGTTGGCCTCAAAGGGGGAAACACC.

Comment on this clone: The read ends 3 residues shy of where the CDR3 ends; the end is completed using the germline J gene. The chain recombines TRBV19 with TRBJ1-2, with 9 bases lining up with TRBD1. Germline V CDR1 and CDR2: LNHDA, SQIVND (reference sequence). The CDR3 is 14 residues long. J lost 7 bases, V lost 3 bases, and 6 bases had no gene match. This chain's CDR3 is CASSITGGSSGYTF. The covered CDR3 bases are TGTGCCAGTAGTATTACAGGGGGCTCCTCTGGC.

To note about this clone: The read ends 3 residues before the CDR3 terminus; that terminus is restored from the germline J gene. This chain uses TRBV20-1 with TRBJ2-4; 11 positions agree with TRBD1. V dropped 1 base and J dropped 6; count of bases not matched to a gene: 2. Germline lookup yields CDR1 DFQATT and CDR2 SNEGSKA (reference sequence). CDR3 size: 14 residues. The chain's CDR3 is CSARGGQGANIQYF. The sequenced CDR3 bases are TGCAGTGCTAGAGGCGGACAGGGGGCAAACATT.

Points on this clone: With the read ending 3 residues before the CDR3 end, the germline J gene is used to fill in that end. The chain carries TRBV2 and TRBJ2-4, with TRBD2 identical over 9 bases. The CDR3 loop spans 12 amino acids. V dropped 8 bases and J dropped 9; count of bases not matched to a gene: 5. CDR1 is SNHLY and CDR2 is FYNNEI in the germline V gene. This CDR3 is CASGTSYSIQYF. Incomplete CDR3 DNA: TGTGCCAGCGGGACTAGCTATAGCATT.

About this clone: The CDR3 is cut off 3 residues early in the read; its end comes from the germline J gene. The genes are TRBV5-6 and TRBJ2-7; either TRBD1 or TRBD2 may fit D (5 bases each). V lost 0 bases, J lost 5 bases, and 9 bases lay in between. CDR1 and CDR2 (germline): SGHDT, YYEEEE. This CDR3 comprises 13 residues. The CDR3 loop is CASSLDRGDEQYF. CDR3 DNA (partial): TGTGCCAGCAGCTTGGACAGAGGGGACGAG.

A remark on this clone: Read coverage stops 3 residues before the CDR3 terminus; the germline J gene supplies the remainder. The gene calls are TRBV20-1 and TRBJ1-2, with 8 nucleotides matching TRBD1. The CDR3 extends over 15 amino acids. CDR1 and CDR2 (germline): DFQATT, SNEGSKA (reference sequence). The DNA read from the CDR3 is TGCAGTGCTAGGGAGAGGGACAGGCTCGCGGGAGGC. Its protein product is CSARERDRLAGG. The whole CDR3 sequence reads CSARERDRLAGGYTF.

CDR3 DNA, as far as it was read: TGCGCCAGCAGCCAGCTCCTTGGACAGAAAGCTAACTATGGC. Translation gives CASSQLLGQKANYG. The entire CDR3 is CASSQLLGQKANYGYTF. The chain employs TRBV4-1 and TRBJ1-2; D might be TRBD1 (6 bases). The sequenced fragment ends 3 residues before the CDR3 boundary, so the rest is inferred from the germline J gene. The CDR3 totals 17 residues. The ends were cut back, 3 bases at V and 0 bases at J, with 17 bases in the middle. Germline CDR1 and CDR2: MGHRA and YSYEKL.

In regard to this clone: The read stops 3 residues short of the end of the CDR3; the missing end is completed from the germline J gene. The rearrangement links TRBV13 to TRBJ2-3; 8 bases agree with TRBD2. Trimming at V came to 5 bases and at J to 4 bases, leaving 11 bases not matched to a gene. This CDR3 is 16 amino acids long. Germline CDR1 is PRHDT and CDR2 is FYEKMQ (reference sequence). The CDR3 loop reads CASSPLADLGADTQYF. The DNA read from the CDR3 is TGTGCCAGCAGCCCACTAGCGGACCTCGGGGCAGATACG.

Notes on this clone: The read terminates 3 residues ahead of where the CDR3 ends, so the germline J gene completes it. The V and J genes are TRBV10-2 and TRBJ2-5, with D unresolved. The CDR3 loop spans 14 amino acids. Trimming pared 8 bases from V and 5 bases from J, leaving 18 bases between. In germline, CDR1 is WSHSY, CDR2 SAAADI. The part of the CDR3 DNA that was read is TGCGCCAGCGGAGTGAGTGGTGACGGGGAGACC. Protein: CASGVSGDGET. The whole CDR3 sequence is CASGVSGDGETQYF.

Regarding this clone: The read gets to within 3 residues of the CDR3 end, and the germline J gene fills in the rest. This chain joins TRBV19 and TRBJ1-2; 8 nucleotides line up with TRBD1. The V gene end was trimmed by 5 bases and the J gene end by 0 bases; junction bases not matched to a gene: 11. Germline V lookup: CDR1 LNHDA, CDR2 SQIVND (reference sequence). The CDR3 spans 17 residues. The CDR3 here is CASSPTTGEGANYGYTF. The covered CDR3 bases are TGTGCCAGTAGTCCCACGACAGGGGAGGGGGCTAACTATGGC. Filled out from reference TRBV19 and TRBJ1-2, the complete variable domain reads DGGITQSPKYLFRKEGQNVTLSCEQNLNHDAMYWYRQDPGQGLRLIYYSQIVNDFQKGDIAEGYSVSREKKESFPLTVTSAQKNPTAFYLCASSPTTGEGANYGYTFGSGTRLTVV.

A note on this clone: The CDR3 end is not reached by the read, which stops 3 residues before it; the germline J gene fills it in. The chain has TRBV11-2 and TRBJ2-6; D is unclear. Germline-derived CDR1 and CDR2 are SGHAT and FQNNGV. The V end was cut by 5 bases, the J end by 4 bases, with 6 bases between. The CDR3 spans 13 residues. The sequenced part of the CDR3 DNA is TGTGCCAGCAGCCCTTCCGGGGCCAACGTC. Translating it yields CASSPSGANV. The full CDR3 sequence reads CASSPSGANVLTF.

About this clone itself: The sequenced fragment ends 3 residues before the CDR3 boundary, so the rest is inferred from the germline J gene. V usage is TRBV10-2 and J usage is TRBJ2-1; 9 bases fit TRBD1. The ends lost 0 bases at V and 8 bases at J; junction bases unmatched: 11. Germline lookup yields CDR1 WSHSY and CDR2 SAAADI. The CDR3 covers 17 residues. The part of the CDR3 DNA that was read is TGCGCCAGCAGTGAGTCAGGGACAGGGTTGAGGAAGGATGAG. Translating it yields CASSESGTGLRKDE. The entire CDR3 protein is CASSESGTGLRKDEQFF.

Concerning this clone itself: The read comes to an end 3 residues before the CDR3 does, leaving the germline J gene to fill in the end. The V and J genes are TRBV7-6 and TRBJ1-1; a possible D gene is TRBD1 (5 bases). This CDR3 contains 15 residues. Germline CDR1 is SGHVS and CDR2 is FNYEAQ. The CDR3: CASSPVGGPDQEAFF. CDR3 DNA (partial): TGTGCCAGCAGCCCCGTGGGGGGACCCGACCAAGAA.

This chain's CDR3 is CASSRTGGNTEAFF. Partial CDR3 DNA: TGTGCCAGCAGTAGGACAGGGGGGAACACTGAA. The rearrangement uses TRBV2 and TRBJ1-1; TRBD1 agrees at 10 bases. Coverage ceases 3 residues before the CDR3 finishes, and the germline J gene fills in the end. The ends lost 5 bases at V and 1 base at J; junction bases unmatched: 1. Per the germline V gene, CDR1 is SNHLY and CDR2 is FYNNEI. The CDR3 contains 14 residues. The variable domain in full, with the rest retrieved from reference TRBV2 and TRBJ1-1, is EPEVTQTPSHQVTQMGQEVILRCVPISNHLYFYWYRQILGQKVEFLVSFYNNEISEKSEIFDDQFSVERPDGSNFTLKIRSTKLEDSAMYFCASSRTGGNTEAFFGQGTRLTVV.

CDR3 region: CSARVDRGYEQYF. The sequenced CDR3 bases are TGCAGTGCTAGGGTGGACAGGGGCTACGAG. This rearrangement joins TRBV20-1 to TRBJ2-7; TRBD1 matches at 9 bases. The CDR3 end falls 3 residues outside the read, so it is completed with the germline J gene. The CDR3 contains 13 residues. CDR1 and CDR2 from the germline V gene are DFQATT and SNEGSKA (reference sequence). The V and J ends lost 3 bases and 3 bases, in that order; junction bases with no gene match: 3.

About this clone itself: The DNA ends 3 residues before the CDR3 does, and the rest of the CDR3 is filled in from the germline J gene. The chain combines TRBV6-2 or TRBV6-3 with TRBJ1-2; D perhaps matches TRBD1 (6 bases). CDR3 length equals 14 residues. The V and J ends lost 8 bases and 3 bases respectively, with 16 bases between them. Germline CDR1 reads MNHEY; CDR2 reads SVGEGT. The covered CDR3 bases are TGTGCCAGCGGAAGAACAGGGTCCTACTATGGC. Protein: CASGRTGSYYG. The entire CDR3 is CASGRTGSYYGYTF.

Worth noting for this clone: The sequenced fragment ends 3 residues before the CDR3 boundary, so the rest is inferred from the germline J gene. The chain combines TRBV5-1 with TRBJ1-3; 8 nucleotides align to TRBD1. This CDR3 region has 15 residues. The V gene end was trimmed by 6 bases and the J gene end by 4 bases; junction bases not matched to a gene: 9. The germline V gene encodes CDR1 SGHRS and CDR2 YFSETQ. Here the CDR3 reads CASKEDRGVGNTIYF. The sequenced CDR3 bases are TGCGCCAGCAAAGAAGACAGGGGAGTCGGAAACACC.